This entry is about one T cell receptor beta chain. Assay used: immunoSEQ multiplex PCR; TCRdb lists only in-frame clones, some missing. Among some 26,000 clones, 81% were seen once, and the ten largest hold around 55%. This entry belongs to a study of blood T cell repertoires in COVID-19. Study in general: Researchers got acute and convalescent COVID-19 samples from the United States, Italy and Spain. Nucleic acid was either cDNA or gDNA, and it came from T cells, B-cell-depleted T cells, or PBMCs.

The sequence was obtained from a man over 45 with active or convalescent COVID-19. Sequenced material: peripheral blood.

For the CDR3, the DNA is TGTGCCAGCAGCTTGGTTCGGACGGGAACAAGGAACTATGGCTACACCTTC. It yields the protein CASSLVRTGTRNYGYTF. This chain links TRBV5-5 with TRBJ1-2; no firm D call. This CDR3 is built from 17 residues. From germline, CDR1 is SGHKS and CDR2 YYEKEE (reference sequence). Trimming stripped 0 bases from V and 2 bases from J, with 17 bases between.